The next 8 T cell receptor beta chains were all read from a single sample in a study of shared clonotypes between healthy human individuals. Assay: immunoSEQ multiplex PCR; the TCRdb copy retains only in-frame clones and omits some. Seen here are more than 2 million clones, around 95% observed once, and the top ten hold 0.13%. The sample taken for sequencing was naive CD4+ T cells sorted from blood. Regarding subset: CD45RA+ positively selected. Receptors were obtained from a man between 18 and 35 years old in good health.

Comment on this clone: Distinct nucleotide sequences in the sample also encode this CDR3. The V and J genes are TRBV2 and TRBJ2-7, with 7 bases identical to TRBD1. Germline CDR1 is SNHLY and CDR2 is FYNNEI. The junction had 0 bases not matched to a gene; V was cut back by 4 bases and J by 0 bases. The CDR3 is 13 residues long. CDR3 in amino acids: CASSGTGSYEQYF. The DNA of the CDR3 is TGTGCCAGCAGTGGGACAGGCTCCTACGAGCAGTACTTC.

This chain uses TRBV6-5 with TRBJ1-4; 10 positions agree with TRBD1. V gave up 7 bases and J gave up 10 bases; unmatched junction bases: 9. The CDR3 runs 14 residues. Germline values: CDR1 MNHEY, CDR2 SVGAGI. The CDR3 region has the DNA TGTGCCAGCACCACAGGGACAGGGGTTGGAAAACTGTTTTTT. It encodes CASTTGTGVGKLFF.

The chain is built from TRBV5-1 and TRBJ2-4; D is undetermined. The CDR3 contains 14 residues. Germline CDR1 SGHRS, CDR2 YFSETQ. Trimming cost V 4 bases and J 1 base, with 9 bases left between them. The DNA for the CDR3 is TGCGCCAGCAGCCGGATGACGGCCAAAAACATTCAGTACTTC. This gives the protein CASSRMTAKNIQYF.

V usage is TRBV5-1 and J usage is TRBJ1-2; maybe TRBD1 (6 bases). The length of the CDR3 is 14 residues. The germline V gene has CDR1 SGHRS and CDR2 YFSETQ. Deletions cut 6 bases from V and 8 bases from J, with 20 bases between. The CDR3 DNA reads TGCGCCAGCAAGGGGGACACCCTTAGAGGAGGCTACACCTTC. This encodes CASKGDTLRGGYTF.

The chain joins TRBV30 to TRBJ2-1; 7 nucleotides match TRBD2. Germline V lookup: CDR1 GTSNPN, CDR2 SVGIG (reference sequence). The CDR3 loop spans 12 amino acids. V lost 5 bases and J lost 6; bases outside the gene matches: 4. CDR3 in DNA: TGTGCCTGGGGCGGGACTATCAATGAGCAGTTCTTC. Protein product: CAWGGTINEQFF.

CDR3 sequence: CASSETSGSTDTQYF. The CDR3 region has the DNA TGTGCCAGCAGTGAGACTAGCGGTAGCACAGATACGCAGTATTTT. The chain carries TRBV25-1 and TRBJ2-3; TRBD2 agrees at 9 bases. Germline V lookup: CDR1 MGHDK, CDR2 SYGVNS. The CDR3 runs to 15 residues. After removal of 3 bases from V and 0 bases from J, the junction contained 1 base not matched to a gene.

Remarks on this clone: The sample carries other DNA sequences with the same CDR3. The chain links TRBV5-1 to TRBJ1-1; no reliable D call. Trimming stripped 4 bases from V and 1 base from J, with 11 bases between. Germline V gene lookup returns CDR1 SGHRS and CDR2 YFSETQ. CDR3 length: 14 residues. CDR3 region: CASSLQPRNTEAFF. The CDR3 DNA reads as TGCGCCAGCAGCCTCCAACCGAGGAACACTGAAGCTTTCTTT.

The chain joins TRBV5-6 to TRBJ2-7; TRBD1 aligns across 7 bases. V dropped 5 bases and J dropped 6; count of bases not matched to a gene: 8. CDR1 is SGHDT and CDR2 is YYEEEE in the germline V gene. The CDR3 runs 13 residues. DNA of the CDR3: TGTGCCAGCAGACGCGACAGGGTGGGCGAGCAGTACTTC. As protein: CASRRDRVGEQYF. The complete variable domain, with remaining parts taken from reference TRBV5-6 and TRBJ2-7, reads DAGVTQSPTHLIKTRGQQVTLRCSPKSGHDTVSWYQQALGQGPQFIFQYYEEEERQRGNFPDRFSGHQFPNYSSELNVNALLLGDSALYLCASRRDRVGEQYFGPGTRLTVT.